This T cell receptor beta chain was captured in a study of regulatory T cells in long-lasting Graves disease. Broader study findings: Favored gene segments in persistent disease were TRBV28, TRBJ1-2 and TRBJ2-5.

Combining iRepertoire HTBI primers with Arm-PCR of CDR3 regions, the authors built TCR beta libraries. TCRdb recomputed calls from the multiplex PCR reads with MiXCR, one row per CDR3 protein. This sample has approximately 440,000 distinct CDR3 sequences, with roughly 17% found just once. Many counts were recorded for this clonotype. The antigen is not known. CDR1 and CDR2 from the germline V gene are SGHAT and FQNNGV. The V gene lost 5 bases and the J gene lost 10 bases, with 21 bases spanning the gap. There are 15 residues in the CDR3. Stated time point: newly diagnosed GD, antithyroid drugs for less than 3 months. From RNA extracted from PBMCs, the TCR library was made. The same data also went into a second study, on T cells in Graves' hyperthyroidism and ophthalmopathy. That study adds: With the HTBI primer set, the TCR CDR3 went through a first round of RT-PCR.

The input for sequencing was peripheral blood mononuclear cells (PBMCs), taken at new diagnosis, from a patient treated with antithyroid drugs. The sequence derives from a man aged 35-49 years with Graves disease. V gene TRBV11-2 combines with J gene TRBJ2-1; D is possibly TRBD1 or TRBD2 (5 bases each). The DNA of the CDR3 is TGTGCCAGCAGCCGCCTGGGGGTAGCCCTAAGGGAGCAGTTCTTC. Translation: CASSRLGVALREQFF.